Below are 25 T cell receptor beta chains sequenced from a single sample in a study of PD-1 blockade in classical Hodgkin lymphoma. Sequencing was performed with immunoSEQ multiplex PCR; in TCRdb, only in-frame clones are kept and a portion is missing. Among 40,000 to 65,000 clones listed, 86% were seen once. Time point here: cycle 4 day 1 (C4D1), after 5 to 7 weeks of nivolumab. Every single patient, without exception, relapsed after autologous stem cell transplantation, and brentuximab vedotin exposure varied. The source material was peripheral blood mononuclear cells (PBMCs), sampled before the fourth cycle of nivolumab. These receptor sequences come from a human donor with classical Hodgkin lymphoma.

V is TRBV7-8 and J is TRBJ2-3, with D tentatively TRBD1 or TRBD2 (6 bases each). In germline, CDR1 is SGHVS, CDR2 FQNEAQ. This CDR3 is 15 amino acids long. V gave up 7 bases and J gave up 4 bases, with 18 bases separating them. CDR3 sequence (DNA): TGTGCCAGCATCGTTCAGAGTGGGGGGCCAGATACGCAGTATTTT. It translates to CASIVQSGGPDTQYF.

The chain combines TRBV2 with TRBJ1-1; possible D gene TRBD1, 6 bases. V gave up 7 bases and J gave up 0 bases, with 21 bases separating them. The CDR3 has 17 residues. CDR1 and CDR2 (germline): SNHLY, FYNNEI. In DNA, the CDR3 is TGTGCCAGCATTCTAATGACAGGTAGAGACATGAACACTGAAGCTTTCTTT. Amino acids: CASILMTGRDMNTEAFF.

V usage is TRBV5-4 and J usage is TRBJ1-2; TRBD1 matches 9 bases. CDR3 length: 14 residues. Germline V gene lookup returns CDR1 SGHNT and CDR2 YYREEE (reference sequence). Trimming removed 4 bases from V and 6 bases from J; junction bases left unmatched: 7. The chain's CDR3 is CASSPPGTGNGYTF. In nucleotides, the CDR3 is TGTGCCAGCAGCCCTCCCGGGACAGGGAATGGCTACACCTTC.

The chain has TRBV7-2 and TRBJ2-5; 10 bases line up with TRBD2. J lost 2 bases, V lost 6 bases, and 6 bases had no gene match. CDR1 is SGHTA, CDR2 FQGNSA, per germline. CDR3 length equals 15 residues. The DNA of the CDR3 is TGTGCCAGCAGATCAGGACTAGCGGTGCAAGAGACCCAGTACTTC. Its protein is CASRSGLAVQETQYF.

This clone was picked up a small number of times. The gene calls are TRBV6-5 and TRBJ2-2, with TRBD2 matching 7 bases. The CDR3 runs 15 residues. V dropped 6 bases and J dropped 7; count of bases not matched to a gene: 11. The germline V gene encodes CDR1 MNHEY and CDR2 SVGAGI. In DNA, the CDR3 is TGTGCCAGCAGAGTGGGGGGGACTAAGGACGGGGAGCTGTTTTTT. This gives the protein CASRVGGTKDGELFF.

The CDR3 here is CASHSPGTPEGLYNEQFF. In DNA form, the CDR3 reads TGCGCCAGCCACTCACCCGGGACTCCCGAGGGGCTGTACAATGAGCAGTTCTTC. This sequence joins TRBV5-1 and TRBJ2-1; tentative D call: TRBD2 (6 bases). The V gene's germline CDR1 is SGHRS and CDR2 YFSETQ. The CDR3 contains 18 residues. V lost 7 bases and J 4 bases, leaving 27 bases between the germline ends.

The chain employs TRBV19 and TRBJ2-2, with 10 bases matching TRBD2. The CDR3 is 16 amino acids. V lost 7 bases and J lost 1; bases outside the gene matches: 6. Germline loops: CDR1 LNHDA, CDR2 SQIVND (reference sequence). The CDR3 DNA reads TGTGCCAGTATACAGCGGGGGGGCCGGAACACCGGGGAGCTGTTTTTT. Translated, it gives CASIQRGGRNTGELFF.

The rearrangement links TRBV10-3 to TRBJ1-5; 8 nucleotides align to TRBD1. Germline CDR1 reads ENHRY; CDR2 reads SYGVKD. V shed 2 bases, J shed 0 bases, and the junction held 6 bases outside the gene matches. The CDR3 has 17 residues. The CDR3 sequence: CAISEKDRARSNQPQHF. The CDR3 DNA reads TGTGCCATCAGTGAGAAGGACAGGGCGCGTAGCAATCAGCCCCAGCATTTT.

The chain employs TRBV2 and TRBJ1-1; D gene unclear. The CDR3 is 13 residues long. Germline V gene lookup returns CDR1 SNHLY and CDR2 FYNNEI. Trimming left V 4 bases short and J 3 bases short, with 9 bases between. In nucleotides, the CDR3 is TGTGCCAGCAGTGTTGGAAAATACACTGAAGCTTTCTTT. Translating gives CASSVGKYTEAFF.

The chain carries TRBV5-4 and TRBJ1-4; maybe TRBD1 (5 bases). V lost 0 bases to trimming and J lost 7 bases, with 10 bases between them. The V gene's germline CDR1 is SGHNT and CDR2 YYREEE (reference sequence). CDR3 length: 14 residues. CDR3 loop: CASSLGSGGEKLFF. In nucleotides, the CDR3 is TGTGCCAGCAGCTTGGGGTCGGGGGGTGAAAAACTGTTTTTT.

The chain uses TRBV19 and TRBJ1-1, with unresolved D. The length of the CDR3 is 13 residues. The V gene lost 1 base and the J gene lost 7 bases, with 10 bases spanning the gap. Germline lookup yields CDR1 LNHDA and CDR2 SQIVND (reference sequence). The CDR3 is CASSIGQVVEAFF. Written as DNA, the CDR3 is TGTGCCAGTAGTATAGGCCAGGTTGTTGAAGCTTTCTTT.

CDR3 sequence (DNA): TGCGCCAGCAGCCCTGACAGGGGGCGGAATGAAGCTTTCTTT. As protein: CASSPDRGRNEAFF. This chain connects TRBV5-1 to TRBJ1-1; the match to TRBD1 covers 10 bases. CDR3 length equals 14 residues. V lost 4 bases, J lost 7 bases, and 7 bases stayed unmatched. CDR1 is SGHRS and CDR2 is YFSETQ in the germline V gene.

This clone occurred once. The chain links TRBV6-1 to TRBJ1-5; TRBD1 aligns across 8 bases. Germline V CDR1 and CDR2: MNHNS, SASEGT. Unmatched junction bases numbered 8, after V lost 6 bases and J lost 4 bases. The CDR3 consists of 15 residues. The CDR3 loop reads CASSHDRGPNQPQHF. CDR3 nucleotide sequence: TGTGCCAGCAGCCACGACAGGGGCCCGAATCAGCCCCAGCATTTT.

The rearrangement uses TRBV5-4 and TRBJ1-2, with D possibly matching TRBD1 (6 bases). The V end was cut by 4 bases, the J end by 0 bases, with 16 bases between. The CDR3 has 16 residues. Germline V gives CDR1 SGHNT, CDR2 YYREEE (reference sequence). The CDR3 DNA sequence: TGTGCCAGCAGCCCCCCGCCGGGGGCTTCTAACTATGGCTACACCTTC. Protein sequence: CASSPPPGASNYGYTF.

V usage is TRBV5-1 and J usage is TRBJ1-5; 7 nucleotides agree with TRBD1. V lost 5 bases and J lost 7; bases outside the gene matches: 6. This CDR3 region has 13 residues. Germline V CDR1 and CDR2: SGHRS, YFSETQ. CDR3 sequence (DNA): TGCGCCAGCAGGGAGGGGGCAGGGCAGCCCCAGCATTTT. This encodes CASREGAGQPQHF.

This chain links TRBV7-9 with TRBJ2-5, with a possible D match to TRBD2 (6 bases). The V and J ends lost 2 bases and 4 bases respectively, with 11 bases between them. The CDR3 has 14 amino acids. Germline V CDR1 and CDR2: SEHNR, FQNEAQ (reference sequence). For the CDR3, the DNA is TGTGCCAGCAGCTTAAGGCCCGGGGGAGAGACCCAGTACTTC. This gives the protein CASSLRPGGETQYF. The entire variable domain, with the rest obtained from reference TRBV7-9 and TRBJ2-5, is as follows: DTGVSQNPRHKITKRGQNVTFRCDPISEHNRLYWYRQTLGQGPEFLTYFQNEAQLEKSRLLSDRFSAERPKGSFSTLEIQRTEQGDSAMYLCASSLRPGGETQYFGPGTRLLVL.

The chain joins TRBV7-2 to TRBJ1-3, with a tentative D call TRBD1 (6 bases). Trimming shortened V by 5 bases and J by 0 bases, and 11 bases separated the two germline ends. This CDR3 is built from 15 residues. The germline V gene encodes CDR1 SGHTA and CDR2 FQGNSA. CDR3 sequence (DNA): TGTGCCAGCAGCCTAGGGGGGTCCTCTGGAAACACCATATATTTT. Protein product: CASSLGGSSGNTIYF. Full variable domain (remainder filled in from reference TRBV7-2 and TRBJ1-3): GAGVSQSPSNKVTEKGKDVELRCDPISGHTALYWYRQSLGQGLEFLIYFQGNSAPDKSGLPSDRFSAERTGGSVSTLTIQRTQQEDSAVYLCASSLGGSSGNTIYFGEGSWLTVV.

DNA of the CDR3: TGCGCCAGCAGCTCTGGTAGCGGGAGAGACGAGCAGTACTTC. This encodes CASSSGSGRDEQYF. The chain employs TRBV5-1 and TRBJ2-7; TRBD2 matches at 9 bases. CDR3 length equals 14 residues. Germline CDR1 and CDR2: SGHRS and YFSETQ. V lost 3 bases to trimming and J lost 5 bases; unmatched junction nucleotides: 6.

This rearrangement joins TRBV4-1 to TRBJ2-6, with D uncertain. V lost 4 bases, J lost 4 bases, and 11 bases lay in between. This CDR3 has 15 residues. Germline V gene lookup returns CDR1 MGHRA and CDR2 YSYEKL. The CDR3 reads CASSRTEPGANVLTF. CDR3 nucleotides: TGCGCCAGCAGCCGCACGGAGCCCGGGGCCAACGTCCTGACTTTC.

The J gene is TRBJ1-1, the V gene TRBV19; D perhaps matches TRBD1 (5 bases). The CDR3 totals 13 residues. Trimming left V 3 bases short and J 11 bases short, with 16 bases between. The germline V gene has CDR1 LNHDA and CDR2 SQIVND (reference sequence). CDR3 in DNA: TGTGCCAGTAGTATGCAGGGAGGTGGAACGGCTTTCTTT. The encoded protein is CASSMQGGGTAFF.

The table lists this clone with a few counts. The gene calls are TRBV15 and TRBJ2-1, with TRBD2 matching over 7 bases. Germline lookup yields CDR1 LNHNV and CDR2 YYDKDF (reference sequence). The CDR3 runs to 17 residues. The junction had 9 bases not matched to a gene; V was cut back by 1 base and J by 3 bases. CDR3 loop: CATSRAGGGSVYNEQFF. The CDR3 DNA reads as TGTGCCACCAGCAGAGCCGGGGGAGGGTCGGTCTACAATGAGCAGTTCTTC.

This clone was observed a single time. A read error may account for a junction end that differs from germline. The chain employs TRBV6-1 and TRBJ1-5; D is ambiguous. In germline, CDR1 is MNHNS, CDR2 SASEGT. The CDR3 extends over 13 amino acids. This CDR3 is CAATGGINQLQHF. The DNA of the CDR3 is TGTGCCGCAACGGGAGGTATCAATCAGCTCCAGCATTTT.

This clone has only one observation. The V call is TRBV27, the J call TRBJ2-3; D is perhaps TRBD2 (5 bases). Deletions cut 3 bases from V and 2 bases from J, with 9 bases between. In germline, CDR1 is MNHEY, CDR2 SMNVEV (reference sequence). This CDR3 spans 14 amino acids. Written as DNA, the CDR3 is TGTGCCAGCAGTTTCCCGGGATTCACAGATACGCAGTATTTT. It codes for CASSFPGFTDTQYF.

V gene TRBV5-4 combines with J gene TRBJ2-1; 9 nucleotides match TRBD1. V trimming: 3 bases; J trimming: 4 bases; junction bases outside the gene matches: 14. CDR3 size: 18 residues. The germline V gene encodes CDR1 SGHNT and CDR2 YYREEE (reference sequence). The CDR3 sequence: CASSYFYETGQGYNEQFF. For the CDR3, the DNA is TGTGCCAGCAGCTACTTTTACGAGACGGGACAGGGTTACAATGAGCAGTTCTTC.

This clone was detected only a few times. The rearrangement links TRBV10-3 to TRBJ1-1, with D possibly TRBD1 on 5 matching bases. The V gene's germline CDR1 is ENHRY and CDR2 SYGVKD. The CDR3 has 13 amino acids. V shed 3 bases and J shed 5 bases, with 10 bases lying between them. CDR3 nucleotides: TGTGCCATCAGTGATGGGGGGAGGACTGAAGCTTTCTTT. It yields the protein CAISDGGRTEAFF.